These 11 T cell receptor beta chains share one sample of origin, sequenced in a study of early T cells in non-severe SARS-CoV-2 infection. TCRdb re-called the 5' RACE reads with MiXCR, one entry per CDR3 protein. The sample lists 86,000 or so distinct CDR3 sequences; 5.5% to 7.5% were seen once. The sample comprised whole blood. The origin of the receptors is an adult who was a healthcare worker with PCR-confirmed SARS-CoV-2 infection or an uninfected control (not recorded which).

There are a few counts of this clonotype. The rearrangement links TRBV5-4 to TRBJ1-1; 10 bases are shared with TRBD1. V lost 3 bases and J lost 6; bases outside the gene matches: 5. The CDR3 covers 14 residues. The germline V gene has CDR1 SGHNT and CDR2 YYREEE (reference sequence). The CDR3 nucleotides are TGTGCCAGCAGCTCGGGACAGGGGCTGGCTGAAGCTTTCTTT. Protein sequence: CASSSGQGLAEAFF.

The chain couples TRBV5-1 to TRBJ2-5, with a possible D match to TRBD2 (5 bases). Germline CDR1 and CDR2: SGHRS and YFSETQ. CDR3 length equals 14 residues. V lost 1 base and J 4 bases, leaving 11 bases between the germline ends. CDR3 sequence (DNA): TGCGCCAGCAGCTTGACTAGAGGGCCAGAGACCCAGTACTTC. Translating it yields CASSLTRGPETQYF.

The chain has TRBV28 and TRBJ2-2; 11 bases align to TRBD2. Trimming removed 7 bases from V and 5 bases from J; junction bases left unmatched: 24. Germline CDR1 reads MDHEN; CDR2 reads SYDVKM. This CDR3 is 21 amino acids long. The CDR3 sequence: CASKTKFGTSGSLRGTGELFF. The CDR3 nucleotides read TGTGCCAGCAAAACGAAATTCGGAACTAGCGGGAGTTTAAGGGGAACCGGGGAGCTGTTTTTT. The entire variable domain, with the rest obtained from reference TRBV28 and TRBJ2-2, is as follows: DVKVTQSSRYLVKRTGEKVFLECVQDMDHENMFWYRQDPGLGLRLIYFSYDVKMKEKGDIPEGYSVSREKKERFSLILESASTNQTSMYLCASKTKFGTSGSLRGTGELFFGEGSRLTVL.

This clonotype has at least ten counts. The genes are TRBV20-1 and TRBJ2-5; D is uncertain. The CDR3 spans 10 residues. The V end was cut by 3 bases, the J end by 14 bases, with 13 bases between. Germline assignment: CDR1 DFQATT and CDR2 SNEGSKA (reference sequence). The CDR3 sequence is CSASGSKIYF. CDR3 sequence (DNA): TGCAGTGCTAGCGGCAGTAAGATATACTTC.

This clonotype was counted ten times or more. The chain has TRBV4-1 and TRBJ1-6; 8 nucleotides align to TRBD1. This CDR3 is 19 amino acids long. Germline V gene sequence: CDR1 MGHRA, CDR2 YSYEKL. Trimming cost V 4 bases and J 0 bases; bases outside gene matches: 11. The CDR3 DNA reads as TGCGCCAGCAGCCGCTGGGGACAGGACTATAACTCCTATAATTCACCCCTCCACTTT. It is translated as CASSRWGQDYNSYNSPLHF.

The J gene is TRBJ2-1, the V gene TRBV12-3 or TRBV12-4, with 11 positions matching TRBD2. V was clipped by 5 bases and J by 6 bases; unmatched bases: 3. The CDR3 is made up of 14 amino acids. The CDR3 reads CASSPGTSGNEQFF. In nucleotides, the CDR3 is TGTGCCAGCAGTCCAGGGACTAGCGGCAATGAGCAGTTCTTC.

The chain is built from TRBV6-6 and TRBJ1-3; 7 bases line up with TRBD1. Germline trimming cut 5 bases from V and 0 bases from J; bases unmatched to any gene: 10. Germline CDR1 MNHNY, CDR2 SVGAGI (reference sequence). The CDR3 has 17 residues. The CDR3 nucleotides read TGTGCCAGCAGTAACAAACAACAGGGGATCTCTGGAAACACCATATATTTT. Its translation is CASSNKQQGISGNTIYF.

This clonotype was counted only a few times. The gene calls are TRBV12-3 or TRBV12-4 and TRBJ2-7, with TRBD2 matching over 13 bases. The J segment lost 0 bases and the V segment lost 5 bases, leaving 4 bases of the junction unmatched. The CDR3 loop spans 16 amino acids. The CDR3 reads CASSLGLAGASYEQYF. DNA for the CDR3: TGTGCCAGCAGTCTAGGACTAGCGGGGGCCTCCTACGAGCAGTACTTC.

This clonotype has ten or more counts. The germline gene is not matched at one end of the junction; a read error may be the cause. The chain employs TRBV7-9 and TRBJ2-1; 7 positions agree with TRBD2. The CDR3 loop spans 15 amino acids. Looked up from germline, CDR1 is SEHNR and CDR2 is FQNEAQ (reference sequence). The CDR3 coding sequence is TGTGCCAGCAGGGCCAGCGGGATCTCCCACAATGAGCAGTTCTTC. Its protein product is CASRASGISHNEQFF.

The J gene is TRBJ1-1, the V gene TRBV5-1, with D perhaps matching TRBD1 (6 bases). The CDR3 loop spans 15 amino acids. Trimming pared 3 bases from V and 1 base from J, leaving 13 bases between. Germline values: CDR1 SGHRS, CDR2 YFSETQ. For the CDR3, the DNA is TGCGCCAGCAGCTCGCAAGGAGGGGGGAACACTGAAGCTTTCTTT. Amino acid sequence: CASSSQGGGNTEAFF.

The table lists this clonotype with many counts. V gene TRBV6-6 combines with J gene TRBJ1-1; weak D call: TRBD1 (6 bases). The V end lost 6 bases, the J end lost 1 base, and 18 bases lay between the germline ends. In germline, CDR1 is MNHNY, CDR2 SVGAGI (reference sequence). The CDR3 has 16 amino acids. The CDR3 is CASRHHTTQGNTEAFF. CDR3 bases: TGTGCCAGCAGACACCATACAACACAGGGGAACACTGAAGCTTTCTTT.